This T cell receptor beta chain was sequenced for a study of cytomegalovirus exposure and HLA in healthy donors. PCR used 60 Vbeta primers and 13 Jbeta primers. Produced via immunoSEQ multiplex PCR; TCRdb's table is partial and in-frame only. The repertoire includes fewer than 180,000 clones, roughly 80% of them detected once, and about 3.7% sits in the top ten. Germline values: CDR1 LNHDA, CDR2 SQIVND (reference sequence). Unmatched junction bases numbered 15, after V lost 5 bases and J lost 7 bases. The length of the CDR3 is 16 residues. Material: PBMCs. The receptor was isolated from a human donor in good health. The J gene is TRBJ2-7, the V gene TRBV19, with 9 bases matching TRBD1. The CDR3 loop is CASSSSIGTGYKEQYF. Written as DNA, the CDR3 is TGTGCCAGTAGTTCCTCCATCGGGACAGGGTATAAAGAGCAGTACTTC.